The next 8 T cell receptor beta chains were all read from a single sample in a study of blood T cell repertoires in COVID-19. The table came from immunoSEQ multiplex PCR; TCRdb's copy has only in-frame clones and leaves some out. The data hold a few hundred thousand clones, with about 90% observed a single time. Material: peripheral blood. These receptor sequences come from a man between 18 and 29 years old with active or convalescent COVID-19.

The J gene is TRBJ2-1, the V gene TRBV9; 8 nucleotides match TRBD1. The ends lost 3 bases at V and 10 bases at J; junction bases unmatched: 3. CDR1 and CDR2 (germline): SGDLS, YYNGEE. The CDR3 sequence is 12 residues long. CDR3 residues: CASSGQGREQFF. The CDR3 DNA follows: TGTGCCAGCAGCGGACAGGGGAGAGAGCAGTTCTTC.

CDR3 in amino acids: CASSLVASGGTYEQYF. The CDR3 bases are TGTGCCAGCAGCTTGGTGGCTAGCGGGGGCACCTACGAGCAGTACTTC. The chain recombines TRBV7-2 with TRBJ2-7, with TRBD2 matching over 10 bases. The CDR3 is 16 amino acids. Germline CDR1 reads SGHTA; CDR2 reads FQGNSA. V lost 3 bases to trimming and J lost 2 bases; unmatched junction nucleotides: 7.

The chain is built from TRBV2 and TRBJ1-1; 7 bases map to TRBD1. V lost 4 bases, J lost 3 bases, and 8 bases stayed unmatched. Germline V lookup: CDR1 SNHLY, CDR2 FYNNEI. The CDR3 sequence is 15 residues long. CDR3 DNA: TGTGCCAGCAGTGCAGAGGGGGCGACAGACACTGAAGCTTTCTTT. Amino acids: CASSAEGATDTEAFF. Based on the CDR3 plus reference TRBV2 and TRBJ1-1, the full variable domain is EPEVTQTPSHQVTQMGQEVILRCVPISNHLYFYWYRQILGQKVEFLVSFYNNEISEKSEIFDDQFSVERPDGSNFTLKIRSTKLEDSAMYFCASSAEGATDTEAFFGQGTRLTVV.

The rearrangement joins TRBV4-3 to TRBJ2-6; weak D call: TRBD1 (6 bases). The CDR3 loop spans 18 amino acids. Deletions cut 0 bases from V and 0 bases from J, with 12 bases between. CDR1 LGHNA and CDR2 YSLEER come from the germline V gene. The CDR3 protein is CASSQEVDSSSGANVLTF. The CDR3 DNA reads TGCGCCAGCAGCCAAGAAGTGGACAGCTCCTCTGGGGCCAACGTCCTGACTTTC.

This chain joins TRBV13 and TRBJ2-2; maybe TRBD1 (6 bases). Between the trimmed V and J ends, which lost 5 bases and 4 bases, there was a span of 17 bases. The CDR3 length is 16 residues. Germline V gives CDR1 PRHDT, CDR2 FYEKMQ (reference sequence). The CDR3 DNA sequence: TGTGCCAGCAGCGCCCTTGCGAGACAGGTCACCGGGGAGCTGTTTTTT. It codes for CASSALARQVTGELFF. The full variable domain, with the rest looked up from reference TRBV13 and TRBJ2-2, is AAGVIQSPRHLIKEKRETATLKCYPIPRHDTVYWYQQGPGQDPQFLISFYEKMQSDKGSIPDRFSAQQFSDYHSELNMSSLELGDSALYFCASSALARQVTGELFFGEGSRLTVL.

V and J are TRBV12-5 and TRBJ2-1, with TRBD2 matching 12 bases. Germline CDR1 LGHNT, CDR2 FRNRAP. The CDR3 runs to 16 residues. Trimming cost V 3 bases and J 4 bases; bases outside gene matches: 4. CDR3 in amino acids: CASGFRLAGVYNEQFF. CDR3 nucleotides: TGTGCTAGTGGTTTTAGACTAGCGGGAGTTTACAATGAGCAGTTCTTC.

This rearrangement joins TRBV7-9 to TRBJ1-3; D remains unclear. The CDR3 length is 14 residues. The V end lost 1 base, the J end lost 1 base, and 5 bases lay between the germline ends. Germline V gene sequence: CDR1 SEHNR, CDR2 FQNEAQ (reference sequence). CDR3 sequence (DNA): TGTGCCAGCAGCTTAGGGAGATCTGGAAACACCATATATTTT. This sequence encodes CASSLGRSGNTIYF.

This rearrangement joins TRBV7-9 to TRBJ2-3, with TRBD2 identical over 8 bases. The CDR3 consists of 14 residues. The junction had 4 bases not matched to a gene; V was cut back by 3 bases and J by 5 bases. CDR1 and CDR2 (germline): SEHNR, FQNEAQ (reference sequence). CDR3 coding DNA: TGTGCCAGCAGCTTGAGCGGGAGAAGAGATACGCAGTATTTT. This encodes CASSLSGRRDTQYF.